The present TCR beta chain was sequenced within a study of T cell repertoires in cytomegalovirus infection. As for the study in general: CMV infection and matching HLA type were both indicated by public TCR beta signatures. Broader study findings: Summed frequency of shared TCR beta families picked out CMV carriers who also had the relevant HLA. There were HLA-C-restricted CMV-specific TCR beta clonotypes dominating the ex vivo response.

One entry per CDR3 protein, called by TCRdb with MiXCR from the reads. The sample holds about 310,000 distinct CDR3 sequences, around a quarter seen once. Germline lookup yields CDR1 SGHVS and CDR2 FQNEAQ. V was trimmed by 2 bases and J by 0 bases, leaving 12 bases between them. This CDR3 has 16 amino acids. This clonotype was observed at least ten times. No antigen is known for it. Source: cultured PBMCs, taken from culture after CMV antigen stimulation. The V and J genes are TRBV7-8 and TRBJ2-3, with D perhaps TRBD2 (6 bases). The TCR originated in a human donor in good health (CMV status not recorded). Some clones in this sample may be carry-over from other donors' samples. The CDR3 sequence is CASSLQWAGSTDTQYF. CDR3 DNA sequence: TGTGCCAGCAGCTTACAGTGGGCGGGAAGCACAGATACGCAGTATTTT.